The subject of this entry is one T cell receptor (beta chain). As yet, its antigen is unknown. The data were taken from a study of graft-versus-host responses after intestinal transplantation. Overall study context: Isolated intestinal, liver-intestinal, or multivisceral transplants had been given to the recipients. Induction using anti-thymocyte globulin, followed by tacrolimus and steroids for two to three years, was given to all recipients. Study outcomes and limitations: GvH clones appeared in recipient marrow, some first in ileum or blood. An association linked early post-transplant HvG declines with peak circulating GvH clone levels.

The CDR3 runs to 17 residues. Trimming left V 3 bases short and J 4 bases short, with 19 bases between. From germline, CDR1 is GTSNPN and CDR2 SVGIG (reference sequence). Profiling relied on immunoSEQ multiplex PCR, and the TCRdb table lists in-frame clones only, not all of them. This sample has 100,000 or so clones, with 90% to 95% found just once. Sequencing was performed on unstimulated CD4+ T cells sorted from spleen or lymph node cells, taken before transplant. The TCR sequence derives from a human donor who was the organ donor for an intestinal transplant. V is TRBV30 and J is TRBJ2-6; perhaps TRBD1 as D (6 bases). The CDR3 sequence is CAWSRRYQGRGANVLTF. CDR3 in DNA: TGTGCCTGGAGCCGACGTTATCAGGGGAGAGGGGCCAACGTCCTGACTTTC.